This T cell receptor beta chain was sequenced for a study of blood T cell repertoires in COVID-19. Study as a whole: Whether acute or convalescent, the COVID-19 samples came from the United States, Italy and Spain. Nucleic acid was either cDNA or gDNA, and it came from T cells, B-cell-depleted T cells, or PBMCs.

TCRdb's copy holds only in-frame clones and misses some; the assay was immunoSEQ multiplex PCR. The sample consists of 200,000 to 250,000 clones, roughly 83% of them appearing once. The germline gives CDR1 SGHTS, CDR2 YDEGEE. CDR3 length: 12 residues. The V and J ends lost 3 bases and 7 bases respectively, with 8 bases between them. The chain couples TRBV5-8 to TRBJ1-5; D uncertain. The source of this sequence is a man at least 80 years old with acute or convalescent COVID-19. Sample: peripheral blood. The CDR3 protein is CASSYPRQPQHF. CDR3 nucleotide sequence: TGTGCCAGCAGCTACCCTAGACAGCCCCAGCATTTT.